One sample yielded the 27 T cell receptor beta chains listed below, sequenced in a study of CD8+ T cells in alopecia areata. RNA extraction and reverse transcription yielded cDNA as sequencing template. TCRdb's copy holds only in-frame clones and misses some; the assay was immunoSEQ multiplex PCR. The sample carries more than 150,000 clones, 45% to 60% recorded once. The treatment denotes: oral pan-JAK inhibitor, 5-10 mg twice daily. This specimen consisted of CD8+ T cells sorted from blood, obtained around week 53, from a patient treated with tofacitinib. The source of these receptors is a human donor with alopecia areata.

This clone has a handful of counts. This chain links TRBV25-1 with TRBJ2-1; 10 bases match TRBD1. The CDR3 is 15 residues long. Trimming cost V 7 bases and J 10 bases; bases outside gene matches: 13. CDR1 and CDR2 (germline): MGHDK, SYGVNS. The CDR3 loop is CASMRGQGLVVEQFF. Written as DNA, the CDR3 is TGTGCCAGCATGCGGGGACAGGGGTTAGTAGTAGAGCAGTTCTTC.

CDR3 coding DNA: TGTGCCAGCAGTTTAAAGGACAGGGCTGGCACCGGGGAGCTGTTTTTT. Its translation: CASSLKDRAGTGELFF. V gene TRBV27 combines with J gene TRBJ2-2, with 8 nucleotides matching TRBD1. Germline V gene sequence: CDR1 MNHEY, CDR2 SMNVEV (reference sequence). The CDR3 is 16 amino acids. Unmatched junction bases numbered 6, after V lost 2 bases and J lost 4 bases.

The chain joins TRBV5-6 to TRBJ1-1; a possible D gene is TRBD1 (5 bases). V was cut by 4 bases and J by 5 bases, with 9 bases left in between. Germline-derived CDR1 and CDR2 are SGHDT and YYEEEE. The CDR3 is 12 residues long. Written as DNA, the CDR3 is TGTGCCAGCAGCGGGGGATCGACTGAAGCTTTCTTT. Amino acid sequence: CASSGGSTEAFF.

The chain joins TRBV5-1 to TRBJ2-1, with 7 positions matching TRBD2. The CDR3 extends over 14 amino acids. Per the germline V gene, CDR1 is SGHRS and CDR2 is YFSETQ. J lost 9 bases, V lost 0 bases, and 6 bases had no gene match. In nucleotides, the CDR3 is TGCGCCAGCAGCTTGGACGGGACGGGGGGTGAGCAGTTCTTC. Amino acids: CASSLDGTGGEQFF.

This clone was found a few times. The V call is TRBV10-3, the J call TRBJ2-7; 9 bases align to TRBD1. The CDR3 loop spans 13 amino acids. CDR1 ENHRY and CDR2 SYGVKD come from the germline V gene. After removal of 10 bases from V and 3 bases from J, the junction contained 7 bases not matched to a gene. CDR3: CATSGTGNYEQYF. CDR3 nucleotide sequence: TGTGCCACCAGCGGGACAGGGAACTACGAGCAGTACTTC.

The chain is built from TRBV15 and TRBJ1-2; no clear D gene. The germline V gene has CDR1 LNHNV and CDR2 YYDKDF (reference sequence). The CDR3 totals 15 residues. V was clipped by 4 bases and J by 2 bases, with 14 bases between them. CDR3: CATSTGEGLNYGYTF. CDR3 DNA sequence: TGTGCCACCAGCACCGGGGAGGGTTTGAACTATGGCTACACCTTC.

In its sample, this clone was seen a few times. This chain links TRBV7-2 with TRBJ2-3; the D gene could be TRBD1 or TRBD2 (6 bases each). Germline V CDR1 and CDR2: SGHTA, FQGNSA. The CDR3 covers 14 residues. V was clipped by 5 bases and J by 5 bases, with 14 bases between them. CDR3 sequence reads: CASSPQGGRDTQYF. CDR3 coding DNA: TGTGCCAGCAGCCCGCAAGGGGGGAGAGATACGCAGTATTTT.

This clone was seen a handful of times. V usage is TRBV4-3 and J usage is TRBJ2-6, with a tentative D call TRBD1 (6 bases). V lost 3 bases and J 7 bases, leaving 22 bases between the germline ends. This CDR3 is 18 amino acids long. In germline, CDR1 is LGHNA, CDR2 YSLEER. The CDR3 sequence is CASSHQMVGRGNANVLTF. DNA of the CDR3: TGCGCCAGCAGCCATCAAATGGTGGGCAGGGGTAATGCCAACGTCCTGACTTTC.

CDR3 sequence: CAWDLAGAPKDTQYF. The CDR3 region has the DNA TGTGCCTGGGACTTAGCGGGGGCGCCGAAAGATACGCAGTATTTT. This chain links TRBV30 with TRBJ2-3; 9 positions agree with TRBD2. This CDR3 is 15 amino acids long. The germline V gene has CDR1 GTSNPN and CDR2 SVGIG (reference sequence). The V segment lost 5 bases and the J segment 5 bases; nucleotides outside the gene matches: 11.

This chain connects TRBV18 to TRBJ1-2, with D uncertain. Germline assignment: CDR1 KGHSH and CDR2 LQKENI. The CDR3 is 18 residues long. V dropped 0 bases and J dropped 2 bases, with 19 bases sitting between them. CDR3 nucleotide sequence: TGTGCCAGCTCACCACCTTCCGAGGCCGGGCGCCTCAACTATGGCTACACCTTC. Encoded protein: CASSPPSEAGRLNYGYTF. The whole variable domain, filled in from reference TRBV18 and TRBJ1-2, reads NAGVMQNPRHLVRRRGQEARLRCSPMKGHSHVYWYRQLPEEGLKFMVYLQKENIIDESGMPKERFSAEFPKEGPSILRIQQVVRGDSAAYFCASSPPSEAGRLNYGYTFGSGTRLTVV.

The chain combines TRBV9 with TRBJ2-1; 8 bases align to TRBD2. Germline V gives CDR1 SGDLS, CDR2 YYNGEE. The CDR3 loop spans 16 amino acids. The V segment lost 3 bases and the J segment 0 bases; nucleotides outside the gene matches: 5. This CDR3 is CASSAPRGGSYNEQFF. The DNA of the CDR3 is TGTGCCAGCAGCGCCCCACGGGGGGGCTCCTACAATGAGCAGTTCTTC.

The rearrangement links TRBV10-3 to TRBJ2-3, with D perhaps assigned TRBD1 or TRBD2 (5 bases each). V dropped 7 bases and J dropped 4 bases, with 18 bases sitting between them. CDR3 length: 15 residues. Germline CDR1 ENHRY, CDR2 SYGVKD. The chain's CDR3 is CAITAGRERADTQYF. The CDR3 DNA is TGTGCCATCACTGCGGGCAGGGAGAGGGCAGATACGCAGTATTTT.

There are a few counts of this clone. The chain recombines TRBV5-1 with TRBJ1-4; D ambiguous. Per germline, CDR1 SGHRS and CDR2 YFSETQ. The CDR3 is 17 residues long. Between the trimmed V and J ends, which lost 4 bases and 0 bases, there was a span of 16 bases. The DNA for the CDR3 is TGCGCCAGCAGCCCTGTAATTCTCGGACCAACTAATGAAAAACTGTTTTTT. It encodes CASSPVILGPTNEKLFF.

V gene TRBV30 combines with J gene TRBJ1-1; no clear D. The CDR3 consists of 11 residues. CDR1 is GTSNPN and CDR2 is SVGIG in the germline V gene (reference sequence). The V end lost 3 bases, the J end lost 7 bases, and 9 bases lay between the germline ends. In DNA, the CDR3 is TGTGCCTGGAGGGGCGGAATTGAAGCTTTCTTT. Translation: CAWRGGIEAFF. The full variable domain, in which reference TRBV30 and TRBJ1-1 provide the parts outside the CDR3, is SQTIHQWPATLVQPVGSPLSLECTVEGTSNPNLYWYRQAAGRGLQLLFYSVGIGQISSEVPQNLSASRPQDRQFILSSKKLLLSDSGFYLCAWRGGIEAFFGQGTRLTVV.

V usage is TRBV15 and J usage is TRBJ2-5, with 12 bases aligning to TRBD2. From germline, CDR1 is LNHNV and CDR2 YYDKDF (reference sequence). V shed 9 bases, J shed 1 base, and the junction held 3 bases outside the gene matches. The CDR3 is 14 residues long. CDR3 in DNA: TGTGCCACTAGGACTAGCGGGGTCCAAGAGACCCAGTACTTC. It is translated as CATRTSGVQETQYF. The entire variable domain, with the rest obtained from reference TRBV15 and TRBJ2-5, is as follows: DAMVIQNPRYQVTQFGKPVTLSCSQTLNHNVMYWYQQKSSQAPKLLFHYYDKDFNNEADTPDNFQSRRPNTSFCFLDIRSPGLGDTAMYLCATRTSGVQETQYFGPGTRLLVL.

This clone has just a few counts. The rearrangement uses TRBV5-4 and TRBJ2-5; D is undetermined. Germline CDR1 reads SGHNT; CDR2 reads YYREEE (reference sequence). Deletions cut 4 bases from V and 5 bases from J, with 15 bases between. The CDR3 extends over 14 amino acids. The DNA of the CDR3 is TGTGCCAGCAGCCAAGGCCCCCTCGAGGAGACCCAGTACTTC. It codes for CASSQGPLEETQYF.

The chain recombines TRBV7-9 with TRBJ2-3, with D possibly being TRBD1 (6 bases). V was clipped by 3 bases and J by 6 bases, with 16 bases between them. The CDR3 has 15 amino acids. Germline values: CDR1 SEHNR, CDR2 FQNEAQ (reference sequence). The CDR3 DNA reads as TGTGCCAGCAGCTTTGGACAGTGGGGTTTCGATACGCAGTATTTT. Translated, it gives CASSFGQWGFDTQYF.

This clone was observed a handful of times. The chain employs TRBV9 and TRBJ1-6; D remains ambiguous. V lost 4 bases to trimming and J lost 9 bases, with 14 bases between them. CDR3 size: 14 residues. CDR1 and CDR2 (germline): SGDLS, YYNGEE. CDR3 protein: CASSPPGPSSPLHF. The CDR3 DNA sequence: TGTGCCAGCAGCCCACCCGGACCCAGTTCACCCCTCCACTTT.

The J gene is TRBJ1-1, the V gene TRBV13, with D hard to call. CDR1 is PRHDT and CDR2 is FYEKMQ in the germline V gene (reference sequence). Trimming took 2 bases from V and 0 from J, leaving 7 bases between them. The CDR3 totals 14 residues. The CDR3 loop is CASSLYLMNTEAFF. The CDR3 nucleotides read TGTGCCAGCAGCTTATATTTAATGAACACTGAAGCTTTCTTT.

Worth noting for this clone: Since a far larger clone is one base different, this is likely a read error. The chain couples TRBV4-2 to TRBJ2-1, with D uncertain. The germline CDR1 and CDR2 sequences are LGHNA and YNFKEQ. V lost 6 bases and J 6 bases, leaving 12 bases between the germline ends. The CDR3 spans 13 residues. CDR3 residues: CASSFYRGNEQFF. CDR3 sequence (DNA): TGTGCCAGCAGTTTCTATCGAGGCAATGAGCAGTTCTTC.

A note on this clone: At one of its ends the junction is not consistent with the germline gene, which may arise from a read error. The chain uses TRBV7-7 and TRBJ2-7, with 10 bases that match TRBD2. Germline values: CDR1 SSHAT, CDR2 FNYEAQ (reference sequence). CDR3 size: 16 residues. Here the CDR3 reads CASSLTPPSGGHEQYF. The CDR3 DNA is TGTGCTAGCAGCCTCACCCCCCCTAGCGGGGGCCACGAGCAGTACTTC.

The chain links TRBV30 to TRBJ1-4; 7 nucleotides match TRBD1. Germline CDR1 is GTSNPN and CDR2 is SVGIG (reference sequence). The CDR3 has 13 amino acids. J gave up 14 bases and V 2 bases, and 11 bases lay outside the gene matches. Here the CDR3 DNA reads TGTGCCTGGAGTACCGACCCCACGGGACAGCTGTTTTTT. It is translated as CAWSTDPTGQLFF.

The chain links TRBV30 to TRBJ1-5, with 8 bases lining up with TRBD1. Per the germline V gene, CDR1 is GTSNPN and CDR2 is SVGIG (reference sequence). The CDR3 totals 14 residues. The trim removed 4 bases at V and 0 bases at J, leaving 2 bases unmatched. In DNA, the CDR3 is TGTGCCTGGACCGACAGGGGTAGCAATCAGCCCCAGCATTTT. Amino acid sequence: CAWTDRGSNQPQHF.

CDR3 bases: TGCAGCGTTGAAATCGGAGTCGCAGATACGCAGTATTTT. Its translation is CSVEIGVADTQYF. The chain joins TRBV29-1 to TRBJ2-3; D is unclear. V lost 2 bases, J lost 4 bases, and 10 bases lay in between. There are 13 residues in the CDR3. Germline V gives CDR1 SQVTM, CDR2 ANQGSEA.

This clone has just a few counts. The chain joins TRBV7-8 to TRBJ1-2, with D possibly TRBD1 on 5 matching bases. V shed 5 bases and J shed 4 bases, with 17 bases lying between them. This CDR3 has 15 residues. In germline, CDR1 is SGHVS, CDR2 FQNEAQ. The CDR3 region is CASSPRWDGFYGYTF. As DNA, the CDR3 is TGTGCCAGCAGCCCGAGGTGGGACGGGTTCTATGGCTACACCTTC.

The CDR3 reads CASSSYKETQYF. DNA for the CDR3: TGTGCCAGCAGCTCCTACAAAGAGACCCAGTACTTC. The chain carries TRBV13 and TRBJ2-5; D is undetermined. This CDR3 contains 12 residues. V lost 4 bases and J 3 bases, leaving 6 bases between the germline ends. CDR1 is PRHDT, CDR2 FYEKMQ, per germline (reference sequence).

J is TRBJ1-1 and V is TRBV29-1; possible D gene TRBD1, 6 bases. CDR1 is SQVTM, CDR2 ANQGSEA, per germline. The CDR3 runs to 14 residues. V was trimmed by 6 bases and J by 2 bases, leaving 16 bases between them. CDR3 residues: CSVVDQQGNTEAFF. CDR3 bases: TGCAGCGTAGTGGATCAACAGGGCAACACTGAAGCTTTCTTT.